This T cell receptor beta chain was retrieved from a study of CD8 T cells in ankylosing spondylitis (dated by TCRdb to between 2016 and 2019). A note on the overall study: The study profiled T cell receptor beta repertoires in healthy donors and ankylosing spondylitis patients to find disease-linked TCR variants. The full study cohort comprised about 23 ankylosing spondylitis patients and 85 to 120 healthy donors. Samples of peripheral blood were taken, and for ankylosing spondylitis patients, synovial fluid was collected as well.

From cysteine to phenylalanine, the CDR3 is 13 amino acids long. The sequence is cut down to CDR3 DNA, 39 bases in frame from base 1. V gives up 5 bases and J gives up 4 bases, and the segment between their germline ends measures 11 bases. As regards this clonotype: Its antigen is unknown. Base qualities are not at hand, and no much larger clone is one base apart.

General study outcomes and caveats: Blood from ankylosing spondylitis patients appeared to be characterized by a TCR beta motif composed of eight highly homologous amino acid variants. The disease-linked clones showed a CD8+ phenotype and occurred at relatively low frequencies in peripheral blood. The disease-linked clones were reported as significantly enriched in matched synovial fluid samples from ankylosing spondylitis patients. Some of the motif variants had been reported before in the synovial fluid and blood of reactive arthritis patients, a finding that suggests common disease-initiation mechanisms.

Sequencing instrument: Illumina HiSeq 2500. Quantitative 5'-RACE with molecular barcodes was the method used to prepare the TCR beta libraries. As for how the authors treated the data: A new computational method, built on a probabilistic model of VDJ rearrangement, was used to identify disease-linked TCR variants. TCRdb redid the processing of the public reads, applying fastp at Q25 and MiXCR, and retained in-frame beta chains. Each entry is one CDR3 protein sequence, shown with its most common DNA and genes. These V and J calls are TCRdb output, not the study's own analysis. The sample records around 340,000 distinct CDR3 sequences, about 15% of which are singletons. 1.1% of the sample comes from the top ten.

Material: blood, either unsorted or a sorted T cell fraction (not recorded which). This TCR was recovered from a male donor with ankylosing spondylitis or in good health (not recorded which). The rearrangement joined TRBV12-3 or TRBV12-4 to TRBJ1-1, with the identity of the D gene unclear. The DNA reads TGTGCCAGCAGTCCCTGGACGGGCACTGAAGCTTTCTTT. It translates to CASSPWTGTEAFF.